Listed below are T cell receptor beta chains from one sample, sequenced in a study of T cells in narcolepsy. Profiling relied on immunoSEQ multiplex PCR, and the TCRdb table lists in-frame clones only, not all of them. The profile shows tens of thousands of clones, about 79% of them singletons. Sequencing used CD45RA- memory CD4+ T cells from PBMCs. The receptors come from a human donor with narcolepsy. CDR3s include the opening cysteine and the closing phenylalanine or tryptophan. A D gene is named only where the DNA matches it firmly. Where a row states a size, it is once, few, many or the class of an expanded clone; other rows omit it.

TGTGCCTGGAGTCCCCGGACACCGAACACTGAAGCTTTCTTT | CAWSPRTPNTEAFF | TRBJ1-1 | - | - | 14 | TRBV30
TGTGCCAGCAGTTTTGAGGGGGCAACTAATGAAAAACTGTTTTTT | CASSFEGATNEKLFF | TRBJ1-4 | - | few | 15 | TRBV7-9
TGTGCCAGCAGCCAAGAAGGGCAGGGGGAAGGTCAGCCCCAGCATTTT | CASSQEGQGEGQPQHF | TRBJ1-5 | TRBD1 | - | 16 | TRBV4-2
TGTGCCAGCAGCTTAACCCGACAGGGCTCCTACGAGCAGTACTTC | CASSLTRQGSYEQYF | TRBJ2-7 | TRBD1 | - | 15 | TRBV7-9
TGTGCCAGCAGTTTAGGGGGAGATGGCTACACCTTC | CASSLGGDGYTF | TRBJ1-2 | - | - | 12 | TRBV28
TGCGCCAGCAGCCTCCAACAGGGGCGGGGGCGGTATTTT | CASSLQQGRGRYF | TRBJ2-3 | - | - | 13 | TRBV4-1
TGTGCCAGCAGCGTAGTATCAGGGAACACTGAAGCTTTCTTT | CASSVVSGNTEAFF | TRBJ1-1 | - | - | 14 | TRBV9
TGTGCCAGCAGCTTAGGGGACAGGGACACTGGAAACACCATATATTTT | CASSLGDRDTGNTIYF | TRBJ1-3 | TRBD1 | once | 16 | TRBV7-6
TGTGCCTCGGTCGAGAATGAGAACACTGAAGCTTTCTTT | CASVENENTEAFF | TRBJ1-1 | - | - | 13 | TRBV7-9
TGTGCCAGCAGTGAAGTAGGGGGGGAGGGAAATGGCTACACCTTC | CASSEVGGEGNGYTF | TRBJ1-2 | - | - | 15 | TRBV6-1
TGTGCCAGCAAAGCGGGATCCTACGAGCAGTACTTC | CASKAGSYEQYF | TRBJ2-7 | TRBD2 | - | 12 | TRBV2
TGTGCCAGCAGCGTTCAGGGTTCTGGCACAGATACGCAGTATTTT | CASSVQGSGTDTQYF | TRBJ2-3 | - | - | 15 | TRBV7-2
TGTGCCAGCAGCAAAGGATCACCCTGGTGGACTGAAGCTTTCTTT | CASSKGSPWWTEAFF | TRBJ1-1 | - | - | 15 | TRBV21-1
TGTGCCAGCAGCTTAGGGCTAGCAGAAAGCAATGAGCAGTTCTTC | CASSLGLAESNEQFF | TRBJ2-1 | - | - | 15 | TRBV7-2
TGTGCCAGCAGCCCCGGGTTTGGGGCAAACGAAAAACTGTTTTTT | CASSPGFGANEKLFF | TRBJ1-4 | - | - | 15 | TRBV7-9
TGCGCCAGCAGCGTAGCTTTGGATCCTTACAATGAGCAGTTCTTC | CASSVALDPYNEQFF | TRBJ2-1 | - | - | 15 | TRBV5-1
TGTGCCAGCAGCTCATGGGAAGGGGGTGGCTACACCTTC | CASSSWEGGGYTF | TRBJ1-2 | - | - | 13 | TRBV6-6
TGTGCCATCGACACAGGGAACAACAATGAGCAGTTCTTC | CAIDTGNNNEQFF | TRBJ2-1 | - | - | 13 | TRBV10-3
TGTGCCAGCAGCTTAACAGTAAACACTGAAGCTTTCTTT | CASSLTVNTEAFF | TRBJ1-1 | - | - | 13 | TRBV7-2
TGTGCCAGCAGCCCCCAGCCCAGGAATGAGCAGTTCTTC | CASSPQPRNEQFF | TRBJ2-1 | - | - | 13 | TRBV6-6
TGTGCCAGTACTCAGACCGGGACAGAGAATTCACCCCTCCACTTT | CASTQTGTENSPLHF | TRBJ1-6 | TRBD1 | - | 15 | TRBV19
TGTGCCTGGAGCCGGGACATCTACTACGAGCAGTACTTC | CAWSRDIYYEQYF | TRBJ2-7 | - | - | 13 | TRBV30
TGTGCCAGTAGTATAGCGGCCCAGGGAACCTATGGCTACACCTTC | CASSIAAQGTYGYTF | TRBJ1-2 | - | - | 15 | TRBV19
TGTGCCAGCAGCTTGGTTGTTGCCCCCGGGGAGCTGTTTTTT | CASSLVVAPGELFF | TRBJ2-2 | - | - | 14 | TRBV5-4
TGTGCCAGCAGCTTAGATGTTGGGGACAGTGGCTACACCTTC | CASSLDVGDSGYTF | TRBJ1-2 | TRBD1 | once | 14 | TRBV11-3
TGCGCCAGCAGCCAAGATCGGGGTAGGCCAGGGCATCACTATGGCTACACCTTC | CASSQDRGRPGHHYGYTF | TRBJ1-2 | - | - | 18 | TRBV4-3
TGCAGCGCCCGGGACTACCCTCAAGAGACCCAGTACTTC | CSARDYPQETQYF | TRBJ2-5 | TRBD2 | - | 13 | TRBV29-1